This entry is about one T cell receptor beta chain. It has no known antigen specificity. Base qualities are not recorded, but no much larger clone differs from it by a single base. The sample comes from a study of blood T cell repertoires in COVID-19 (dated by TCRdb to 2020 to 2022). Study-level background: Samples from collaborators originated in the United States, Italy and Spain and spanned both the acute and convalescent phases of COVID-19. The material from the prospective study consisted of cDNA or gDNA derived from T cells, B-cell-depleted T cells, or PBMCs. Subjects who had been exposed to COVID-19, were actively infected with it, or had recovered from it provided the deeply sampled blood TCRbeta repertoires that made up the dataset. The repertoires were released in a freely available public database meant as a resource for research on the immune response to SARS-CoV-2. Samples came from the ongoing ImmuneRACE study (first 160 participants) plus 1,254 subjects from 6 global collaborators. The sample metadata nearly always contained a de-identified subject ID, COVID-19 status, age in years and sex. Where HLA class I and class II types were available, the types were taken from metadata supplied by the sample provider, not from assay-based typing. General findings and caveats noted by the study authors: The quantity of clinical and demographic metadata differed by source and by participant and was supplied without curation.

TCRbeta CDR3 regions were amplified from genomic DNA using the immunoSEQ Assay, a bias-controlled multiplex PCR. On the authors' methods: The number of nucleated cells in each sample was estimated from the amplification of reference gene primers within the assay. To quantify the absolute abundance of each unique TCRbeta CDR3 rearrangement, sequence reads were collapsed and filtered. Productive Simpson clonality was computed per sample as the square root of Simpson's diversity index over productive rearrangements. The clones in this table, taken by TCRdb from immuneACCESS, are in-frame only. Not every clone is retained; where verified, under half of the shortfall comes from an unresolved V gene, and the cause of the rest is unknown. D and trimming come from the DNA, and the V and J calls and clone size come from that table. This sample holds some 150,000 clones; roughly 81% were observed only once. More than 7.5% of the sample belongs to the ten largest clones.

The CDR3, cysteine through phenylalanine, is 13 amino acids long. CDR3 DNA only is kept here, 39 bases in frame from base 1. CDR1 and CDR2 (SEHNR, FQNEAQ) derive from the germline V gene (reference sequence). V drops 7 bases and J drops 1 base, leaving 10 bases in between. A second Seattle source provided samples from volunteer blood donors who had recovered from COVID-19. Whole blood was collected in K2EDTA tubes by collaborating institutions according to the institutions' own protocols. Collaborator samples were shipped for TCRbeta analysis as frozen whole blood, isolated PBMCs, or DNA extracted from either sample type.

The receptor comes from a man aged 40-49 years who had recovered from COVID-19. Source material: peripheral blood. Recombination joined TRBV7-9 with TRBJ1-1, with no D gene named confidently. The nucleotides read TGTGCCAGCAAGACTCCTCAGAACACTGAAGCTTTCTTT. Its translation reads: CASKTPQNTEAFF.